Each of the 32 T cell receptor beta chains below was sequenced from the same sample in a study of cytomegalovirus exposure and HLA in healthy donors. The study ran its PCR with 60 Vbeta and 13 Jbeta primers. The table came from immunoSEQ multiplex PCR; TCRdb's copy has only in-frame clones and leaves some out. The table shows 200,000 to 250,000 clones, with 75% to 90% occurring only once. Sequenced: PBMCs. These receptors were obtained from a boy younger than 10 in good health and CMV-seronegative.

This chain joins TRBV11-2 and TRBJ1-5; unclear D gene. The germline gives CDR1 SGHAT, CDR2 FQNNGV. V dropped 4 bases and J dropped 6 bases, with 13 bases sitting between them. There are 14 residues in the CDR3. In nucleotides, the CDR3 is TGTGCCAGCAGCTGGGCGAATTCAGGTCAGCCCCAGCATTTT. Protein product: CASSWANSGQPQHF.

This clone was counted once. The chain carries TRBV27 and TRBJ2-7; 8 bases agree with TRBD1. Trimming took 7 bases from V and 4 from J; bases not matched to a gene: 6. The length of the CDR3 is 13 residues. Germline-derived CDR1 and CDR2 are MNHEY and SMNVEV (reference sequence). CDR3 loop: CASNGDRRYEQYF. The CDR3 nucleotides are TGTGCCAGCAATGGGGACAGGAGGTACGAGCAGTACTTC.

The V call is TRBV20-1, the J call TRBJ2-1; perhaps TRBD2 as D (5 bases). Germline-derived CDR1 and CDR2 are DFQATT and SNEGSKA (reference sequence). There are 11 residues in the CDR3. V was pared by 4 bases and J by 10 bases, with 11 bases between. CDR3 DNA sequence: TGCAGTGCTACTGTAGGGAGAGAGCAGTTCTTC. Amino acids: CSATVGREQFF.

V usage is TRBV29-1 and J usage is TRBJ2-1, with TRBD1 matching 8 bases. CDR1 is SQVTM, CDR2 ANQGSEA, per germline. CDR3 length: 15 residues. V was pared by 7 bases and J by 2 bases, with 10 bases of the junction left unmatched. CDR3 bases: TGCAGCGCCCCAGGGGGCCTACTAGCCTACAATGAGCAGTTCTTC. Residues: CSAPGGLLAYNEQFF.

The rearrangement uses TRBV7-9 and TRBJ2-2; the match to TRBD1 covers 7 bases. The germline gives CDR1 SEHNR, CDR2 FQNEAQ (reference sequence). There are 17 residues in the CDR3. Trimming took 5 bases from V and 3 from J; bases not matched to a gene: 12. CDR3 sequence: CASSQPLGTAYTGELFF. The CDR3 DNA reads as TGTGCCAGCAGCCAACCGCTCGGGACAGCGTACACCGGGGAGCTGTTTTTT.

This chain links TRBV18 with TRBJ1-2, with D tentatively TRBD1 (5 bases). This CDR3 contains 12 residues. CDR1 and CDR2 (germline): KGHSH, LQKENI. V was clipped by 0 bases and J by 8 bases, with 7 bases between them. This CDR3 is CASSPPAGGYTF. The CDR3 nucleotides read TGTGCCAGCTCACCACCGGCAGGGGGCTACACCTTC.

This chain links TRBV30 with TRBJ2-1; TRBD2 matches at 7 bases. Per germline, CDR1 GTSNPN and CDR2 SVGIG (reference sequence). The CDR3 is 15 residues long. V shed 6 bases and J 0 bases; nucleotides not matched to a gene: 8. The CDR3 bases are TGTGCCTGCCTGACTAGCCCCAGCTCCTACAATGAGCAGTTCTTC. It specifies CACLTSPSSYNEQFF.

The chain has TRBV2 and TRBJ2-5; D remains unclear. The DNA end favors TRBJ2-7, so the J call may be wrong. Germline CDR1 is SNHLY and CDR2 is FYNNEI. The CDR3 consists of 12 residues. The CDR3 DNA is TGTGCCAGCAGTGAAAATATCTACGAGCAGTACTTC. This codes for CASSENIYEQYF.

A note on this clone: The sample has other DNA sequences that encode this CDR3 too. The genes are TRBV5-1 and TRBJ2-3, with TRBD2 identical over 10 bases. CDR3 size: 16 residues. Trimming cost V 4 bases and J 2 bases; bases outside gene matches: 7. The germline V gene encodes CDR1 SGHRS and CDR2 YFSETQ. CDR3 DNA: TGCGCCAGCAGCCTCGGTCTAGCGGGGGCCACAGATACGCAGTATTTT. This codes for CASSLGLAGATDTQYF.

This clone has more than one count but fewer than ten. The chain recombines TRBV5-6 with TRBJ1-5; D uncertain. The CDR3 is 12 residues long. The V gene lost 4 bases and the J gene lost 5 bases, with 7 bases spanning the gap. Per germline, CDR1 SGHDT and CDR2 YYEEEE. This chain's CDR3 is CASSLSDQPQHF. The CDR3 bases are TGTGCCAGCAGCCTCAGTGATCAGCCCCAGCATTTT.

This clone was seen a single time. This sequence joins TRBV10-3 and TRBJ2-2; 11 bases agree with TRBD2. This CDR3 spans 17 amino acids. Trimming removed 3 bases from V and 2 bases from J; junction bases left unmatched: 5. Germline V lookup: CDR1 ENHRY, CDR2 SYGVKD. The CDR3: CAISDGTSGPNTGELFF. The CDR3 nucleotides are TGTGCCATCAGTGATGGGACTAGCGGACCAAACACCGGGGAGCTGTTTTTT.

This clone was recorded only once. The chain links TRBV7-2 to TRBJ1-2, with D possibly being TRBD1 (6 bases). Trimming cost V 3 bases and J 5 bases, with 10 bases left between them. The CDR3 is 13 amino acids. Germline values: CDR1 SGHTA, CDR2 FQGNSA. The CDR3 here is CASSLGQGYGYTF. The CDR3, as DNA: TGTGCCAGCAGCTTGGGTCAGGGGTATGGCTACACCTTC.

DNA for the CDR3: TGTGCCAGTAGTAAGCCTTCCAGGAGGGCAGGGAACAGCAATCAGCCCCAGCATTTT. As protein: CASSKPSRRAGNSNQPQHF. V usage is TRBV19 and J usage is TRBJ1-5; weak D call: TRBD1 (5 bases). Germline lookup yields CDR1 LNHDA and CDR2 SQIVND (reference sequence). CDR3 length: 19 residues. V was clipped by 4 bases and J by 1 base, with 23 bases between them.

Only a few counts were recorded for this clone. The chain links TRBV6-6 to TRBJ1-1; possibly TRBD1 for D (5 bases). The CDR3 loop spans 11 amino acids. Germline CDR1 is MNHNY and CDR2 is SVGAGI (reference sequence). The V end was cut by 6 bases, the J end by 8 bases, with 10 bases between. CDR3 region: CASSPPGEAFF. The CDR3 bases are TGTGCCAGCAGCCCCCCAGGGGAAGCTTTCTTT.

With regard to this clone: One end of the junction varies from germline; a read error may be responsible. V is TRBV7-9 and J is TRBJ2-5; tentative D call: TRBD2 (5 bases). This CDR3 region has 13 residues. Germline CDR1 is SEHNR and CDR2 is FQNEAQ (reference sequence). The CDR3 coding sequence is TGTTCCAGCAGCTTGGCGGGTGCGGAGACCCAGTACTTC. Its protein is CSSSLAGAETQYF. Combining the CDR3 with reference TRBV7-9 and TRBJ2-5 gives the whole variable domain DTGVSQNPRHKITKRGQNVTFRCDPISEHNRLYWYRQTLGQGPEFLTYFQNEAQLEKSRLLSDRFSAERPKGSFSTLEIQRTEQGDSAMYLCSSSLAGAETQYFGPGTRLLVL.

The rearrangement links TRBV29-1 to TRBJ1-2; possibly TRBD1 for D (6 bases). Germline CDR1 is SQVTM and CDR2 is ANQGSEA. The CDR3 sequence is 12 residues long. V was clipped by 4 bases and J by 7 bases, with 13 bases between them. DNA of the CDR3: TGCAGCGTTGGCGGGGGGCGGGGTGGCTACACCTTC. Amino acid sequence: CSVGGGRGGYTF.

The CDR3 protein is CASSLVGSGSADTQYF. CDR3 DNA sequence: TGTGCCAGCAGCTTAGTAGGTAGCGGGAGTGCAGATACGCAGTATTTT. The chain recombines TRBV7-2 with TRBJ2-3; 9 bases map to TRBD2. The V gene end was trimmed by 1 base and the J gene end by 4 bases; junction bases not matched to a gene: 6. Germline V gene data show CDR1 as SGHTA and CDR2 as FQGNSA. This CDR3 region has 16 residues.

The chain recombines TRBV23-1 with TRBJ2-5, with 13 bases fitting TRBD2. TRBV23-1 is placed among ORFs of uncertain function. With V trimmed by 4 bases and J by 5 bases, 1 base remained unmatched. This CDR3 spans 14 amino acids. This CDR3 is CASSPGLAGETQYF. The CDR3 DNA is TGCGCCAGCAGTCCGGGACTAGCGGGGGAGACCCAGTACTTC.

The chain couples TRBV7-8 to TRBJ2-1; 8 bases are shared with TRBD2. Germline CDR1 reads SGHVS; CDR2 reads FQNEAQ. The CDR3 totals 17 residues. V lost 0 bases, J lost 7 bases, and 11 bases stayed unmatched. CDR3 sequence (DNA): TGTGCCAGCAGCTTAGCAGGACTAGCTTTGGGTTTGAATGAGCAGTTCTTC. Encoded protein: CASSLAGLALGLNEQFF.

CDR3 sequence reads: CASSLVDSNSPLHF. The CDR3 DNA is TGTGCCAGCAGCTTGGTTGACTCTAATTCACCCCTCCACTTT. The chain combines TRBV5-6 with TRBJ1-6, with unresolved D. V lost 0 bases and J lost 6, with 7 bases in between. The CDR3 has 14 amino acids. Germline CDR1 and CDR2: SGHDT and YYEEEE.

The rearrangement joins TRBV7-9 to TRBJ2-6, with a weak D call TRBD1 (7 bases). Germline V lookup: CDR1 SEHNR, CDR2 FQNEAQ (reference sequence). This CDR3 is 18 amino acids long. Deletions cut 5 bases from V and 0 bases from J, with 17 bases between. Written as DNA, the CDR3 is TGTGCCAGCAGCCCGGGGGACAGCCCAGCCTCTGGGGCCAACGTCCTGACTTTC. It is translated as CASSPGDSPASGANVLTF.

CDR3 region: CASSLGILAGGQEQFF. In DNA, the CDR3 is TGTGCCAGCAGCTTGGGGATTCTAGCGGGGGGGCAGGAGCAGTTCTTC. V usage is TRBV5-6 and J usage is TRBJ2-1; 12 positions match TRBD2. Germline V gives CDR1 SGHDT, CDR2 YYEEEE. V shed 0 bases and J 10 bases; nucleotides not matched to a gene: 8. The CDR3 contains 16 residues. Complete variable domain (other parts from reference TRBV5-6 and TRBJ2-1): DAGVTQSPTHLIKTRGQQVTLRCSPKSGHDTVSWYQQALGQGPQFIFQYYEEEERQRGNFPDRFSGHQFPNYSSELNVNALLLGDSALYLCASSLGILAGGQEQFFGPGTRLTVL.

This clone was seen only once. One end of the junction fails to match germline, which may point to a read error. The chain has TRBV5-7 and TRBJ2-2; TRBD1 agrees at 9 bases. TRBV5-7 is placed among ORFs of uncertain function. This CDR3 contains 18 residues. In nucleotides, the CDR3 is TGTGCCAGCAGCTTTGTTGGCCCCCGGACAGGGGAACACCGGGGAGCTGTTTTT. This encodes CASSFVGPRTGEHRGAVF.

As concerns this clone: The junction departs from germline at one end; a sequencing error may be responsible. The chain uses TRBV7-6 and TRBJ2-7; D not resolved. Germline-derived CDR1 and CDR2 are SGHVS and FNYEAQ. The CDR3 extends over 15 amino acids. The CDR3 coding sequence is TGTGCCAGCAGCTTAGAAGCTGCGGAGAACTACAAGCAGTACTTC. Translating gives CASSLEAAENYKQYF.

The rearrangement joins TRBV30 to TRBJ1-1; 9 nucleotides align to TRBD1. Per germline, CDR1 GTSNPN and CDR2 SVGIG (reference sequence). After removal of 0 bases from V and 4 bases from J, the junction contained 6 bases not matched to a gene. The CDR3 runs to 15 residues. The CDR3 is CAWSVGTGYLTEAFF. In DNA form, the CDR3 reads TGTGCCTGGAGTGTTGGGACAGGGTATCTCACTGAAGCTTTCTTT.

The chain joins TRBV7-6 to TRBJ1-1; D remains ambiguous. This CDR3 comprises 14 residues. CDR1 and CDR2 (germline): SGHVS, FNYEAQ. V was shortened by 2 bases and J by 0 bases, with 7 bases between the two germline ends. CDR3 in DNA: TGTGCCAGCAGCTTAAACAGCCTGAACACTGAAGCTTTCTTT. It codes for CASSLNSLNTEAFF.

The chain has TRBV5-4 and TRBJ2-1; TRBD1 matches at 7 bases. V was pared by 5 bases and J by 13 bases, with 6 bases of the junction left unmatched. The CDR3 sequence is 11 residues long. Germline lookup yields CDR1 SGHNT and CDR2 YYREEE (reference sequence). In nucleotides, the CDR3 is TGTGCCAGCAGTTGGGACAGCCAACAGTTCTTC. The encoded protein is CASSWDSQQFF.

This sequence joins TRBV5-1 and TRBJ1-5; TRBD1 matches at 8 bases. Germline lookup yields CDR1 SGHRS and CDR2 YFSETQ. Losses at the gene ends were 0 bases for V and 2 bases for J; bases not matched to a gene: 7. The CDR3 is 17 amino acids. The CDR3 DNA reads TGCGCCAGCAGCTTGGTTGCAGGGGGCGACGGCAATCAGCCCCAGCATTTT. This translates into CASSLVAGGDGNQPQHF.

The rearrangement uses TRBV7-8 and TRBJ2-7, with TRBD1 as a possible D gene (5 bases). V was pared by 5 bases and J by 3 bases, with 11 bases between. This CDR3 has 13 amino acids. Germline lookup yields CDR1 SGHVS and CDR2 FQNEAQ. CDR3 loop: CASSLGRDYEQYF. The DNA of the CDR3 is TGTGCCAGCAGCCTCGGCAGGGACTACGAGCAGTACTTC.

The chain combines TRBV13 with TRBJ2-1; D may be TRBD2 (5 bases). CDR1 and CDR2 from the germline V gene are PRHDT and FYEKMQ (reference sequence). With 5 bases removed from V and 2 bases from J, the gap between germline ends came to 13 bases. The CDR3 consists of 15 residues. CDR3 region: CASSPGLSPYNEQFF. For the CDR3, the DNA is TGTGCCAGCAGCCCCGGACTGTCCCCCTACAATGAGCAGTTCTTC.

The chain employs TRBV19 and TRBJ1-2; TRBD1 is a possible D gene (6 bases). Trimming stripped 3 bases from V and 5 bases from J, with 13 bases between. This CDR3 is built from 14 residues. CDR1 is LNHDA and CDR2 is SQIVND in the germline V gene (reference sequence). Here the CDR3 DNA reads TGTGCCAGTAGTATCTCCAGGGGCGAGTATGGCTACACCTTC. Translating gives CASSISRGEYGYTF.

The gene calls are TRBV2 and TRBJ2-3, with unresolved D. Germline CDR1 SNHLY, CDR2 FYNNEI. The CDR3 has 12 amino acids. Deletions cut 5 bases from V and 6 bases from J, with 9 bases between. The chain's CDR3 is CASSKDWDTQYF. DNA for the CDR3: TGTGCCAGCAGTAAAGACTGGGATACGCAGTATTTT.